This T cell receptor beta chain comes out of a study of T cell responses to AZD1222 COVID-19 vaccine. TCRdb's copy holds only in-frame clones and misses some; the assay was immunoSEQ multiplex PCR. The table includes about 96,000 clones, 90% detected once. This CDR3 is built from 16 residues. Per germline, CDR1 SGDLS and CDR2 YYNGEE. V was clipped by 3 bases and J by 6 bases; unmatched bases: 10. This clonotype was obtained from an adult in good health. The specimen was peripheral blood, collected on day 0 of AZD1222 vaccination. The chain links TRBV9 to TRBJ2-1; TRBD2 matches at 9 bases. The CDR3 bases are TGTGCCAGCAGCGAACTCGGGCTAGCGGGACTCAATGAGCAGTTCTTC. It is translated as CASSELGLAGLNEQFF.